Listed below are T cell receptor beta chains from one sample, sequenced in a study of T cells in localized non-small cell lung cancer. Assay: immunoSEQ multiplex PCR; the TCRdb copy retains only in-frame clones and omits some. The sample includes approximately 29,000 clones, roughly 78% seen only once; the top ten take approximately 35%. The sequenced sample was peripheral blood, obtained before any cancer treatment. The receptors stem from a male donor older than 55 with stage II squamous cell lung carcinoma. CDR3s include the opening cysteine and the closing phenylalanine or tryptophan. Clone sizes are given selectively: once, few, many, or a class where the clone is expanded.

v_call: TRBV7-9
clone_size: medium-sized
j_call: TRBJ2-3
cdr3_aa: CASSSTGADTDTQYF

v_call: TRBV5-5
clone_size: NA
j_call: TRBJ2-7
cdr3_aa: CASSFGRRYEQYF

v_call: TRBV30
clone_size: NA
j_call: TRBJ1-5
cdr3_aa: CAWSIESNQPQHF

v_call: TRBV15
clone_size: NA
j_call: TRBJ2-7
cdr3_aa: CATSSLPGQDSYEQYF

v_call: TRBV5-1
clone_size: NA
j_call: TRBJ2-2
cdr3_aa: CASSLKAGQGGTGELFF

v_call: TRBV11-2
clone_size: once
j_call: TRBJ1-6
cdr3_aa: CASSQDRGSSPLHF

v_call: TRBV5-1
clone_size: NA
j_call: TRBJ2-1
cdr3_aa: CASSPVPGDGTHEQFF

v_call: TRBV6-1
clone_size: NA
j_call: TRBJ2-3
cdr3_aa: CASSEFGGDSSTDTQYF

v_call: TRBV11-2
clone_size: NA
j_call: TRBJ1-6
cdr3_aa: CASSSRGNNSPLHF

v_call: TRBV4-1
clone_size: NA
j_call: TRBJ2-1
cdr3_aa: CASSQDSSGYNEQFF

v_call: TRBV6-1
clone_size: NA
j_call: TRBJ1-1
cdr3_aa: CASSETGLAFF

v_call: TRBV7-6
clone_size: few
j_call: TRBJ1-2
cdr3_aa: CASSAQVGANYGYTF

v_call: TRBV6-1
clone_size: NA
j_call: TRBJ2-7
cdr3_aa: CASSEAPGVEQYF

v_call: TRBV10-3
clone_size: NA
j_call: TRBJ2-1
cdr3_aa: CAISENGDEQFF

v_call: TRBV6-5
clone_size: few
j_call: TRBJ1-1
cdr3_aa: CASSYSDRAEAFF

v_call: TRBV10-1
clone_size: NA
j_call: TRBJ2-2
cdr3_aa: CASARQGPSGELFF

v_call: TRBV19
clone_size: NA
j_call: TRBJ2-2
cdr3_aa: CASSFGPGGDTGELFF

v_call: TRBV11-3
clone_size: NA
j_call: TRBJ2-5
cdr3_aa: CASSPGQGRETQYF

v_call: TRBV11-3
clone_size: NA
j_call: TRBJ2-1
cdr3_aa: CASSLGSGAANEQFF

v_call: TRBV19
clone_size: NA
j_call: TRBJ1-1
cdr3_aa: CASSPVQGARTEAFF

v_call: TRBV4-1
clone_size: NA
j_call: TRBJ2-7
cdr3_aa: CASSQGLAGISYEQYF

v_call: TRBV5-5
clone_size: NA
j_call: TRBJ1-1
cdr3_aa: CASSLVTGGTEAFF

v_call: TRBV6-5
clone_size: NA
j_call: TRBJ2-1
cdr3_aa: CASSSGTSYNEQFF

v_call: TRBV27
clone_size: NA
j_call: TRBJ1-5
cdr3_aa: CASIGQPQHF

v_call: TRBV4-1
clone_size: few
j_call: TRBJ2-3
cdr3_aa: CASSQFRVATDTQYF

v_call: TRBV5-1
clone_size: NA
j_call: TRBJ1-2
cdr3_aa: CASSSQGDGYTF

v_call: TRBV10-1
clone_size: NA
j_call: TRBJ1-2
cdr3_aa: CASSNTLGQGANGYTF

v_call: TRBV5-6
clone_size: NA
j_call: TRBJ2-5
cdr3_aa: CASSLVAGGRETQYF

v_call: TRBV30
clone_size: NA
j_call: TRBJ1-5
cdr3_aa: CAWSVPRGGVNQPQHF

v_call: TRBV7-9
clone_size: few
j_call: TRBJ1-4
cdr3_aa: CASSPWGARGANEKLFF

v_call: TRBV5-1
clone_size: once
j_call: TRBJ2-2
cdr3_aa: CASSRSGTGFTGELFF

v_call: TRBV13
clone_size: NA
j_call: TRBJ1-3
cdr3_aa: CASRQQGVHGNTIYF

v_call: TRBV10-3
clone_size: NA
j_call: TRBJ2-2
cdr3_aa: CAISLDSTANTGELFF

v_call: TRBV9
clone_size: NA
j_call: TRBJ1-1
cdr3_aa: CASSVANVNTEAFF

v_call: TRBV6-1
clone_size: NA
j_call: NA
cdr3_aa: CASSTIRENEQYF